These 25 T cell receptor beta chains share one sample of origin, sequenced in a study of cytomegalovirus exposure and HLA in healthy donors (dated by TCRdb to about 2017). The library was prepared using the immunoSEQ multiplex PCR assay. A mixture of 60 forward primers for TCR Vbeta segments and 13 reverse primers for TCR Jbeta segments was used in the multiplex PCR. TCRdb provides this immuneACCESS table in a form limited to in-frame rearrangements. Some clones are lacking; in checked studies, under half of them reflect an unresolved V gene, and why the rest are absent is not known. The sample has 80,000 or so clones on record, roughly a tenth of them singletons. The ten largest clonotypes hold almost 25% of the sample. Sequencing input: PBMCs. The receptors come from a man between 60 and 75 years old in good health and CMV-seropositive.

This clone was seen more than once but under ten times. The CDR3 is CASSLVRGVTSGSADTQYF. CDR3 sequence (DNA): TGTGCCAGCAGCTTAGTTCGGGGAGTGACTAGCGGGAGCGCAGATACGCAGTATTTT. J is TRBJ2-3 and V is TRBV11-2; 12 nucleotides match TRBD2. The J segment lost 4 bases and the V segment lost 1 base, leaving 12 bases of the junction unmatched. Germline CDR1 SGHAT, CDR2 FQNNGV. The CDR3 contains 19 residues.

The chain has TRBV5-1 and TRBJ1-1; tentative D call: TRBD1 (6 bases). The CDR3 has 16 amino acids. Germline V lookup: CDR1 SGHRS, CDR2 YFSETQ. V was cut by 3 bases and J by 4 bases, with 19 bases left in between. CDR3 sequence (DNA): TGCGCCAGCAGCTCAGAGGCGTCAGGGGCCGGCACTGAAGCTTTCTTT. This sequence encodes CASSSEASGAGTEAFF.

The J gene is TRBJ2-1, the V gene TRBV28, with a tentative D call TRBD1 (5 bases). The CDR3 covers 13 residues. Looked up from germline, CDR1 is MDHEN and CDR2 is SYDVKM. Between the trimmed V and J ends, which lost 6 bases and 10 bases, there was a span of 16 bases. The CDR3 spells CASRSITGQEQFF. CDR3 DNA: TGTGCCAGCAGGTCTATTACAGGTCAGGAGCAGTTCTTC.

This clone has just a few counts. The V and J genes are TRBV6-6 and TRBJ2-7; 12 bases map to TRBD1. The CDR3 sequence is 15 residues long. Unmatched junction bases numbered 3, after V lost 6 bases and J lost 0 bases. Germline CDR1 is MNHNY and CDR2 is SVGAGI (reference sequence). For the CDR3, the DNA is TGTGCCAGCAGGGGACAGGGGGCCCCCTCCTACGAGCAGTACTTC. Encoded protein: CASRGQGAPSYEQYF.

The chain links TRBV28 to TRBJ1-2; 7 nucleotides line up with TRBD1. Germline trimming cut 7 bases from V and 2 bases from J; bases unmatched to any gene: 10. CDR3 length equals 15 residues. Germline V gives CDR1 MDHEN, CDR2 SYDVKM. CDR3 bases: TGTGCCAGCACTATATACAGGGGAGGAAACTATGGCTACACCTTC. Protein sequence: CASTIYRGGNYGYTF.

This clone was counted between two and nine times. The chain is built from TRBV6-1 and TRBJ2-7, with D perhaps TRBD2 (5 bases). V was cut by 5 bases and J by 6 bases, with 11 bases left in between. This CDR3 spans 12 amino acids. The V gene's germline CDR1 is MNHNS and CDR2 SASEGT. CDR3: CASSLSGSEQYV. The CDR3 region has the DNA TGTGCCAGCAGTCTTAGTGGGAGCGAGCAGTACGTC.

This sequence joins TRBV27 and TRBJ2-2; a weak D match, TRBD2 (5 bases). The germline V gene has CDR1 MNHEY and CDR2 SMNVEV (reference sequence). The V end lost 3 bases, the J end lost 7 bases, and 9 bases lay between the germline ends. The CDR3 totals 13 residues. CDR3 in amino acids: CASSFGRGGELFF. Here the CDR3 DNA reads TGTGCCAGCAGTTTCGGCCGGGGCGGGGAGCTGTTTTTT.

This clone was seen more than once but under ten times. The chain uses TRBV5-1 and TRBJ1-5; D is ambiguous. Trimming took off 1 base at V and 4 bases at J, with 9 bases between the two ends. Germline loops: CDR1 SGHRS, CDR2 YFSETQ. The length of the CDR3 is 14 residues. The chain's CDR3 is CASSLNGQNQPQHF. In DNA, the CDR3 is TGCGCCAGCAGCTTGAATGGGCAGAATCAGCCCCAGCATTTT.

The gene calls are TRBV27 and TRBJ2-1; TRBD2 aligns across 14 bases. The ends lost 5 bases at V and 8 bases at J; junction bases unmatched: 5. CDR1 and CDR2 (germline): MNHEY, SMNVEV (reference sequence). The CDR3 spans 15 residues. CDR3: CASSQGTSGSYEQFF. CDR3 nucleotides: TGTGCCAGCAGTCAAGGGACTAGCGGGAGTTATGAGCAGTTCTTC.

This chain links TRBV7-9 with TRBJ2-3, with 8 bases matching TRBD2. V was pared by 3 bases and J by 4 bases, with 6 bases of the junction left unmatched. This CDR3 region has 15 residues. Germline CDR1 SEHNR, CDR2 FQNEAQ (reference sequence). CDR3 loop: CASSLGTRSADTQYF. The CDR3 nucleotides are TGTGCCAGCAGCTTGGGGACTAGGTCCGCAGATACGCAGTATTTT.

V and J are TRBV5-1 and TRBJ1-5, with D perhaps TRBD1 (6 bases). The germline V gene encodes CDR1 SGHRS and CDR2 YFSETQ. The CDR3 has 14 residues. V lost 2 bases, J lost 3 bases, and 9 bases lay in between. The CDR3 protein is CASSLGQFNQPQHF. As DNA, the CDR3 is TGCGCCAGCAGCTTAGGACAGTTCAATCAGCCCCAGCATTTT.

This clone came up a few times. The chain combines TRBV6-5 with TRBJ2-2; 7 bases are shared with TRBD1. Trimming at V came to 0 bases and at J to 6 bases, leaving 1 base not matched to a gene. The CDR3 is 14 amino acids. Germline V gene lookup returns CDR1 MNHEY and CDR2 SVGAGI. The CDR3 here is CASSYSRGSGELFF. CDR3 coding DNA: TGTGCCAGCAGTTACTCCAGGGGGTCCGGGGAGCTGTTTTTT.

This clone has a handful of counts. This sequence joins TRBV6-1 and TRBJ1-3; the D gene is possibly TRBD1 (6 bases). Trimming pared 1 base from V and 3 bases from J, leaving 10 bases between. This CDR3 spans 15 amino acids. CDR1 and CDR2 from the germline V gene are MNHNS and SASEGT. The CDR3 DNA is TGTGCCAGCAGTGAAGTTGGGGGCGGTGGAAACACCATATATTTT. Translation: CASSEVGGGGNTIYF.

The chain couples TRBV7-8 to TRBJ2-7; unclear D gene. Trimming removed 3 bases from V and 6 bases from J, with 9 bases in between. The CDR3 contains 12 residues. Germline V gene lookup returns CDR1 SGHVS and CDR2 FQNEAQ. CDR3 region: CASSFAAGEQYF. CDR3 nucleotides: TGTGCCAGCAGCTTCGCCGCAGGCGAGCAGTACTTC. The full variable domain, completed using reference TRBV7-8 and TRBJ2-7, is GAGVSQSPRYKVAKRGQDVALRCDPISGHVSLFWYQQALGQGPEFLTYFQNEAQLDKSGLPSDRFFAERPEGSVSTLKIQRTQQEDSAVYLCASSFAAGEQYFGPGTRLTVT.

This clone was seen only a few times. V usage is TRBV30 and J usage is TRBJ2-6; weak D call: TRBD1 (6 bases). The CDR3 is made up of 16 amino acids. CDR1 is GTSNPN, CDR2 SVGIG, per germline (reference sequence). V lost 8 bases, J lost 0 bases, and 17 bases lay in between. The CDR3 sequence is CAGPSRGHSGANVLTF. In DNA, the CDR3 is TGTGCCGGGCCGTCCCGGGGACACTCTGGGGCCAACGTCCTGACTTTC.

The rearrangement joins TRBV29-1 to TRBJ2-1, with 9 bases matching TRBD1. The CDR3 is 14 residues long. Germline CDR1 reads SQVTM; CDR2 reads ANQGSEA. V was clipped by 7 bases and J by 10 bases; unmatched bases: 14. DNA for the CDR3: TGCAGCGGGGGCCGGACAGGGGCCCCTACCGAGCAGTTCTTC. Its protein is CSGGRTGAPTEQFF.

The rearrangement links TRBV6-6 to TRBJ2-3; a possible D gene is TRBD2 (5 bases). The ends were cut back, 5 bases at V and 5 bases at J, with 17 bases in the middle. Germline assignment: CDR1 MNHNY and CDR2 SVGAGI (reference sequence). The CDR3 runs 15 residues. CDR3 DNA sequence: TGTGCCAGCAGTAGCCCTAGCAGGAGAAGAGATACGCAGTATTTT. It specifies CASSSPSRRRDTQYF.

This sequence joins TRBV6-1 and TRBJ2-7; 11 bases are a match to TRBD2. The CDR3 sequence is 15 residues long. Looked up from germline, CDR1 is MNHNS and CDR2 is SASEGT. The junction had 5 bases not matched to a gene; V was cut back by 7 bases and J by 0 bases. The CDR3 protein is CASTQLAGGSYEQYV. Written as DNA, the CDR3 is TGTGCCAGCACCCAGCTAGCGGGGGGCTCCTACGAGCAGTACGTC.

V and J are TRBV2 and TRBJ2-6; unclear D gene. The CDR3 totals 14 residues. Germline CDR1 SNHLY, CDR2 FYNNEI. V was shortened by 6 bases and J by 4 bases, with 10 bases between the two germline ends. CDR3 region: CASREALGANVLTF. CDR3 coding DNA: TGTGCCAGCAGAGAGGCTTTGGGGGCCAACGTCCTGACTTTC.

The chain joins TRBV28 to TRBJ1-2, with D hard to call. Per germline, CDR1 MDHEN and CDR2 SYDVKM. The V end lost 7 bases, the J end lost 4 bases, and 7 bases lay between the germline ends. This CDR3 is 11 amino acids long. CDR3 DNA: TGTGCCAGCACAGGTCTCTATGGCTACACCTTC. It is translated as CASTGLYGYTF.

The chain combines TRBV14 with TRBJ1-6; possibly TRBD1 for D (6 bases). V lost 1 base to trimming and J lost 7 bases, with 20 bases between them. Germline V gene data show CDR1 as SGHDN and CDR2 as FVKESK. The CDR3 has 18 residues. The CDR3 DNA is TGTGCCAGCAGCCAAGGTCGAGTTACTAACAGGGTAAATTCACCCCTCCACTTT. Protein sequence: CASSQGRVTNRVNSPLHF.

V usage is TRBV9 and J usage is TRBJ1-2, with TRBD1 matching over 7 bases. CDR1 and CDR2 (germline): SGDLS, YYNGEE. With 0 bases clipped from V and 6 bases from J, the junction kept 8 bases outside the gene matches. This CDR3 spans 15 amino acids. The CDR3 DNA follows: TGTGCCAGCAGCGTAGGCCCCACAGGGGAACATGGCTACACCTTC. Its protein product is CASSVGPTGEHGYTF. The full variable domain, in which reference TRBV9 and TRBJ1-2 provide the parts outside the CDR3, is DSGVTQTPKHLITATGQRVTLRCSPRSGDLSVYWYQQSLDQGLQFLIQYYNGEERAKGNILERFSAQQFPDLHSELNLSSLELGDSALYFCASSVGPTGEHGYTFGSGTRLTVV.

This clone was observed many times. J is TRBJ2-1 and V is TRBV7-6, with unresolved D. Trimming left V 1 base short and J 6 bases short, with 10 bases between. Germline V lookup: CDR1 SGHVS, CDR2 FNYEAQ. The CDR3 loop spans 14 amino acids. CDR3 region: CASSLGGAANEQFF. The DNA for the CDR3 is TGTGCCAGCAGCTTAGGAGGTGCTGCCAATGAGCAGTTCTTC. The full variable domain, completed using reference TRBV7-6 and TRBJ2-1, is GAGVSQSPRYKVTKRGQDVALRCDPISGHVSLYWYRQALGQGPEFLTYFNYEAQQDKSGLPNDRFSAERPEGSISTLTIQRTEQRDSAMYRCASSLGGAANEQFFGPGTRLTVL.

Concerning this clone itself: Other DNA sequences from this sample encode an identical CDR3 as well. The V and J genes are TRBV10-2 and TRBJ1-2, with TRBD1 matching 11 bases. This CDR3 is built from 14 residues. Germline CDR1 reads WSHSY; CDR2 reads SAAADI. The ends lost 4 bases at V and 7 bases at J; junction bases unmatched: 5. This chain's CDR3 is CASSAGQGVGGYTF. The DNA of the CDR3 is TGCGCCAGCAGTGCGGGACAGGGGGTAGGTGGCTACACCTTC.

The chain has TRBV5-6 and TRBJ2-1; TRBD2 aligns across 12 bases. Germline CDR1 is SGHDT and CDR2 is YYEEEE. The ends lost 4 bases at V and 5 bases at J; junction bases unmatched: 13. The CDR3 is 18 amino acids. The CDR3 region has the DNA TGTGCCAGCAGCGTAGGGCTAGCGGGGGGGCCGTTTAACAATGAGCAGTTCTTC. It translates to CASSVGLAGGPFNNEQFF.